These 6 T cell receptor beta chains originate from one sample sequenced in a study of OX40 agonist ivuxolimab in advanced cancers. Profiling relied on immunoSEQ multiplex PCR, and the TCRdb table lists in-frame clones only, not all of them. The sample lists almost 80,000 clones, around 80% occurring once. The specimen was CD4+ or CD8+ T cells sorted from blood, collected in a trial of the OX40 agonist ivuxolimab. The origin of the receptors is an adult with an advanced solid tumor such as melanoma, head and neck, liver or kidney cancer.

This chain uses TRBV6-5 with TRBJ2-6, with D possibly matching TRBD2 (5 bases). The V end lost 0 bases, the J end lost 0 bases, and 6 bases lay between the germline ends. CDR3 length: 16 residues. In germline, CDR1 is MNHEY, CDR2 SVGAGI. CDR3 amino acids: CASSYSTSSGANVLTF. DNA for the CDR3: TGTGCCAGCAGTTACTCAACTAGCTCTGGGGCCAACGTCCTGACTTTC.

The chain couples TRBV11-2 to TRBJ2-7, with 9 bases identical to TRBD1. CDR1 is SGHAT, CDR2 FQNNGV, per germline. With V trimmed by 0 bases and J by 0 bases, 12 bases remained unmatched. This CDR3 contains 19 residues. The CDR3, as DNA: TGTGCCAGCAGCTTAGATTTCGGTATACGGACAGGGGCCTCCTACGAGCAGTACTTC. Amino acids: CASSLDFGIRTGASYEQYF. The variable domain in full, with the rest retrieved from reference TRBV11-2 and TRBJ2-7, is EAGVAQSPRYKIIEKRQSVAFWCNPISGHATLYWYQQILGQGPKLLIQFQNNGVVDDSQLPKDRFSAERLKGVDSTLKIQPAKLEDSAVYLCASSLDFGIRTGASYEQYFGPGTRLTVT.

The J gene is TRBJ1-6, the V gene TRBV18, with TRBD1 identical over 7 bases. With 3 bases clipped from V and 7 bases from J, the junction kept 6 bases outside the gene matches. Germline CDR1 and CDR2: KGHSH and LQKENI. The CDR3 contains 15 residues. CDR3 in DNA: TGTGCCAGCTCACCCTTAGGGGGCGCCAATTCACCCCTCCACTTT. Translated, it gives CASSPLGGANSPLHF.

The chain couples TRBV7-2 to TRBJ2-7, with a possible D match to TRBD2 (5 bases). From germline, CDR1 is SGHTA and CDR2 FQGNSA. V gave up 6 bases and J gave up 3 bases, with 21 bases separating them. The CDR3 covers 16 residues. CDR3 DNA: TGTGCCAGCAGATATCGAGGGTCCTCTGATCACTACGAGCAGTACTTC. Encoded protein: CASRYRGSSDHYEQYF.

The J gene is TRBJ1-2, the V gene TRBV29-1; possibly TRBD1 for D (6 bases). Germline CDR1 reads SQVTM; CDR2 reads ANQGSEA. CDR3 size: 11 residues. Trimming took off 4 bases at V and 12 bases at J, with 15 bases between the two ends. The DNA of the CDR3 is TGCAGCGTTGTCGGGGGCAGGGCCGACACCTTC. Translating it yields CSVVGGRADTF. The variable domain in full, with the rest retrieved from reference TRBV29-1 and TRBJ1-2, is SAVISQKPSRDICQRGTSLTIQCQVDSQVTMMFWYRQQPGQSLTLIATANQGSEATYESGFVIDKFPISRPNLTFSTLTVSNMSPEDSSIYLCSVVGGRADTFGSGTRLTVV.

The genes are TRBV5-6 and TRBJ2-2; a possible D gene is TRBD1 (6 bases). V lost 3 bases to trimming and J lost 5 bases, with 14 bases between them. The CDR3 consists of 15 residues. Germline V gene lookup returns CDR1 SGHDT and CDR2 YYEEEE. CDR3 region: CASSSNPQGTGELFF. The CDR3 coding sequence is TGTGCCAGCAGCTCGAACCCCCAGGGGACCGGGGAGCTGTTTTTT.